This T cell receptor beta chain was observed in a study of T cells in Graves' hyperthyroidism and ophthalmopathy. About the research overall: Before treatment of any kind, peripheral blood was taken at initial diagnosis.

TCR beta CDR3 regions were amplified from RNA transcripts. When the TCR CDR3 underwent first-round RT-PCR, the HTBI primer set was used. TCRdb redid the calling of the multiplex PCR reads with MiXCR, one entry per CDR3 protein. Here the sample spans some 500,000 distinct CDR3 sequences, 16% being singletons. The CDR3 totals 12 residues. Germline-derived CDR1 and CDR2 are SGHTA and FQGNSA. The V gene lost 0 bases and the J gene lost 6 bases, with 5 bases spanning the gap. This clonotype has ten or more counts. The sequence came from a woman in her twenties or thirties with Graves' ophthalmopathy. The specimen sequenced was blood. The chain recombines TRBV7-2 with TRBJ2-5; D not certain. The CDR3 protein is CASSLAGKTQYF. In DNA form, the CDR3 reads TGTGCCAGCAGCTTAGCGGGAAAGACCCAGTACTTC.